This TCR beta chain was identified in a study of response to subunit inactivated influenza vaccine. CDR1 and CDR2 (germline): MNHEY, SVGEGT. The CDR3 totals 13 residues. The V end was cut by 5 bases, the J end by 9 bases, with 14 bases between. TCRdb fed the RT-PCR reads into MiXCR, producing one record per CDR3 protein. The sample lists 180,000 or so distinct CDR3 sequences, 12% occurring once. These same data were also listed under a study on T cells expressing NK-cell markers. That paper adds: cDNA encoding TCR beta was synthesized via 5'RACE template switching incorporating UMIs. Just one sequenced donor of eight was HCMV-seronegative, while seven were seropositive.

V and J are TRBV6-2 or TRBV6-3 and TRBJ2-1; D unclear. This specimen consisted of CD8+ T cells sorted from PBMCs, obtained about 11 days after vaccination. This receptor was taken from a man in his forties or fifties who received an inactivated influenza vaccine. The CDR3 sequence: CASSTPMSFEQFF. The CDR3 nucleotides read TGTGCCAGCAGTACCCCGATGAGCTTTGAGCAGTTCTTC.